These 31 T cell receptor beta chains originate from one sample sequenced in a study of blood T cells in healthy people across ages. A second about 7 to 11 cycle PCR used barcoded and J-beta primers. TCRdb reprocessed the 5' RACE reads via MiXCR and lists one record per CDR3 protein. The sample records about 940,000 distinct CDR3 sequences, around 49% being singletons. The specimen sequenced was blood. The receptors were gathered from a man under 40 in good health.

This clonotype occurred a few times. The CDR3 region is CASSVQGTLLYF. The CDR3 DNA sequence: TGTGCCAGCAGCGTACAGGGGACCCTCTTGTACTTC. J is TRBJ2-7 and V is TRBV7-9; 7 positions agree with TRBD1. V lost 5 bases, J lost 12 bases, and 10 bases stayed unmatched. The CDR3 length is 12 residues. Germline-derived CDR1 and CDR2 are SEHNR and FQNEAQ (reference sequence).

The chain combines TRBV3-1 with TRBJ1-1; D perhaps matches TRBD1 (5 bases). CDR3 length: 16 amino acids. Trimming took off 1 base at V and 1 base at J, with 13 bases between the two ends. CDR1 is LGHDT, CDR2 YNNKEL, per germline (reference sequence). CDR3 sequence reads: CASSQATGLENTEAFF. For the CDR3, the DNA is TGTGCCAGCAGCCAAGCCACAGGTCTGGAGAACACTGAAGCTTTCTTT.

The V call is TRBV4-3, the J call TRBJ2-1; 8 bases map to TRBD2. The germline V gene encodes CDR1 LGHNA and CDR2 YSLEER. J lost 13 bases, V lost 0 bases, and 8 bases had no gene match. CDR3 length equals 14 residues. The CDR3 sequence is CASSQDASGREQFF. CDR3 bases: TGCGCCAGCAGCCAAGATGCCAGCGGGAGAGAACAGTTCTTC.

The V gene is TRBV29-1, the J gene TRBJ2-1, with TRBD2 identical over 12 bases. There are 15 residues in the CDR3. Germline loops: CDR1 SQVTM, CDR2 ANQGSEA. V lost 0 bases and J lost 6; bases outside the gene matches: 3. The CDR3 DNA reads TGCAGCGTTGAAGATCGGGGACTAGCGGGCAATGAGCAGTTCTTC. Residues: CSVEDRGLAGNEQFF.

As to this clonotype: A much larger clone lies a single base off, so this may be a read error. This chain connects TRBV4-2 to TRBJ2-1, with 7 bases matching TRBD2. The CDR3 has 15 residues. V was pared by 1 base and J by 7 bases, with 7 bases of the junction left unmatched. The germline gives CDR1 LGHNA, CDR2 YNFKEQ. The CDR3 bases are TGTGCCAGCAGCCAAGCAGCGGGGAGGCCTAATGAGCAGTTCTTC. It is translated as CASSQAAGRPNEQFF.

This sequence joins TRBV7-8 and TRBJ1-2; D is unclear. This CDR3 has 17 residues. The V end was cut by 5 bases, the J end by 3 bases, with 22 bases between. Per germline, CDR1 SGHVS and CDR2 FQNEAQ. The DNA for the CDR3 is TGTGCCAGCAGCGTTTCCCCGAATAACTCCCCGGACTATGGCTACACCTTC. Protein sequence: CASSVSPNNSPDYGYTF.

This clonotype was detected only a few times. The chain combines TRBV6-6 with TRBJ1-5; D might be TRBD1 (5 bases). The CDR3 sequence is 14 residues long. V dropped 2 bases and J dropped 4 bases, with 9 bases sitting between them. Germline V CDR1 and CDR2: MNHNY, SVGAGI (reference sequence). CDR3 in DNA: TGTGCCAGCAGTTACCTGCGGGGGAATCAGCCCCAGCATTTT. Protein: CASSYLRGNQPQHF.

The chain is built from TRBV4-3 and TRBJ2-1; TRBD1 is a possible D gene (6 bases). CDR1 LGHNA and CDR2 YSLEER come from the germline V gene. The germline V and J ends were trimmed by 1 base and 1 base, with 8 bases remaining between them. The CDR3 is 15 amino acids. For the CDR3, the DNA is TGCGCCAGCAGCCAAGTCAGGGGATCCTACAATGAGCAGTTCTTC. It codes for CASSQVRGSYNEQFF.

The chain couples TRBV5-6 to TRBJ2-7; 11 bases match TRBD2. The V gene end was trimmed by 3 bases and the J gene end by 2 bases; junction bases not matched to a gene: 4. The CDR3 contains 15 residues. Germline CDR1 SGHDT, CDR2 YYEEEE. This CDR3 reads CASSWGTSGPYEQYF. CDR3 DNA: TGTGCCAGCAGCTGGGGGACTAGCGGACCCTACGAGCAGTACTTC.

This rearrangement joins TRBV9 to TRBJ2-7, with TRBD1 identical over 11 bases. The tail of the sequence fits TRBJ2-4 better, so the J call may be wrong. This CDR3 is built from 15 residues. Per germline, CDR1 SGDLS and CDR2 YYNGEE. DNA for the CDR3: TGTGCCAGCAGCGTATCCGGGACAGGGGGTAACATTCAGTACTTC. It encodes CASSVSGTGGNIQYF.

This clonotype was recorded at least ten times. As DNA, the CDR3 is TGCGCCAGCAGCACACAGCCCGGAGGAGGGACTGAAGCTTTCTTT. It codes for CASSTQPGGGTEAFF. This chain uses TRBV4-3 with TRBJ1-1; unclear D gene. V lost 5 bases to trimming and J lost 5 bases, with 18 bases between them. The CDR3 totals 15 residues. The V gene's germline CDR1 is LGHNA and CDR2 YSLEER.

The chain combines TRBV10-3 with TRBJ1-1; no firm D call. The CDR3 is 16 residues long. V lost 2 bases to trimming and J lost 1 base, with 14 bases between them. From germline, CDR1 is ENHRY and CDR2 SYGVKD. The chain's CDR3 is CAISEPPNMGNTEAFF. The CDR3 DNA is TGTGCCATCAGTGAGCCGCCCAACATGGGGAACACTGAAGCTTTCTTT.

In its sample, this clonotype was seen a few times. The rearrangement links TRBV20-1 to TRBJ2-7, with D possibly TRBD1 on 5 matching bases. This CDR3 comprises 13 residues. Per germline, CDR1 DFQATT and CDR2 SNEGSKA (reference sequence). V lost 3 bases and J 6 bases, leaving 15 bases between the germline ends. CDR3 bases: TGCAGTGCTAGGGTTCAGGGCCCCTCCGAGCAGTACTTC. Its translation: CSARVQGPSEQYF.

V gene TRBV3-1 combines with J gene TRBJ1-4; no reliable D call. The germline V and J ends were trimmed by 1 base and 8 bases, with 11 bases remaining between them. From germline, CDR1 is LGHDT and CDR2 YNNKEL (reference sequence). The CDR3 is 14 residues long. CDR3: CASSQGPSREKLFF. The CDR3 DNA sequence: TGTGCCAGCAGCCAAGGTCCCTCACGCGAAAAACTGTTTTTT.

The chain joins TRBV7-9 to TRBJ2-3, with D possibly TRBD1 on 5 matching bases. V gave up 5 bases and J gave up 0 bases, with 18 bases separating them. The V gene's germline CDR1 is SEHNR and CDR2 FQNEAQ (reference sequence). The CDR3 has 17 amino acids. CDR3 protein: CASSTPPTESSTDTQYF. CDR3 coding DNA: TGTGCCAGCAGCACACCACCGACAGAATCTAGCACAGATACGCAGTATTTT. The whole variable domain, filled in from reference TRBV7-9 and TRBJ2-3, reads DTGVSQNPRHKITKRGQNVTFRCDPISEHNRLYWYRQTLGQGPEFLTYFQNEAQLEKSRLLSDRFSAERPKGSFSTLEIQRTEQGDSAMYLCASSTPPTESSTDTQYFGPGTRLTVL.

Note on this clonotype: The junction shows a germline mismatch at one end, possibly a read error. The chain uses TRBV6-2 or TRBV6-3 and TRBJ2-1; D is undetermined. Germline CDR1 is MNHEY and CDR2 is SVGEGT. CDR3 length equals 15 residues. CDR3 region: CASSYSKLYYNVQFF. CDR3 in DNA: TGTGCCAGCAGTTACTCGAAACTTTACTACAATGTGCAGTTCTTC.

This chain uses TRBV5-1 with TRBJ2-5; unclear D gene. V gave up 5 bases and J gave up 2 bases, with 13 bases separating them. This CDR3 contains 14 residues. Germline V gives CDR1 SGHRS, CDR2 YFSETQ. CDR3 in amino acids: CASSHPGSQETQYF. The DNA for the CDR3 is TGCGCCAGCAGTCACCCCGGGTCGCAAGAGACCCAGTACTTC.

The chain joins TRBV6-1 to TRBJ1-5; maybe TRBD1 (5 bases). This CDR3 comprises 16 residues. V was shortened by 3 bases and J by 4 bases, with 16 bases between the two germline ends. In germline, CDR1 is MNHNS, CDR2 SASEGT. CDR3 DNA sequence: TGTGCCAGCAGTGAGGTGGCGGGGGAGGGGAATCAGCCCCAGCATTTT. Translation: CASSEVAGEGNQPQHF.

This sequence joins TRBV29-1 and TRBJ2-5; TRBD1 matches at 8 bases. V lost 6 bases and J lost 1; bases outside the gene matches: 7. This CDR3 contains 14 residues. CDR1 and CDR2 from the germline V gene are SQVTM and ANQGSEA. CDR3 loop: CSVMPGQGQETQYF. DNA of the CDR3: TGCAGCGTAATGCCTGGACAGGGCCAAGAGACCCAGTACTTC.

The chain uses TRBV24-1 and TRBJ2-3; D tentatively fits TRBD1 or TRBD2 (5 bases each). From germline, CDR1 is KGHDR and CDR2 SFDVKD. This CDR3 spans 14 amino acids. Trimming removed 4 bases at V and 1 base at J, with 8 bases between. CDR3 DNA sequence: TGTGCCACCAGTGACAGGGACGGCACAGATACGCAGTATTTT. As protein: CATSDRDGTDTQYF.

The V and J genes are TRBV28 and TRBJ2-5; 12 bases align to TRBD1. J gave up 5 bases and V 5 bases, and 6 bases lay outside the gene matches. The CDR3 runs to 15 residues. Germline V gene lookup returns CDR1 MDHEN and CDR2 SYDVKM. The CDR3 bases are TGTGCCAGCAGTAGAGGGACAGGGGGCGGCGAGACCCAGTACTTC. It encodes CASSRGTGGGETQYF. Drawing the rest from reference TRBV28 and TRBJ2-5, the complete variable domain is DVKVTQSSRYLVKRTGEKVFLECVQDMDHENMFWYRQDPGLGLRLIYFSYDVKMKEKGDIPEGYSVSREKKERFSLILESASTNQTSMYLCASSRGTGGGETQYFGPGTRLLVL.

The J gene is TRBJ2-7, the V gene TRBV11-2, with 7 bases that match TRBD2. Looked up from germline, CDR1 is SGHAT and CDR2 is FQNNGV. The CDR3 spans 16 residues. The J segment lost 7 bases and the V segment lost 5 bases, leaving 17 bases of the junction unmatched. CDR3: CASSLQAGIPYNEQYF. CDR3 sequence (DNA): TGTGCCAGCAGCCTCCAAGCGGGGATCCCCTACAATGAGCAGTACTTC.

This clonotype was recorded only once. V and J are TRBV12-3 or TRBV12-4 and TRBJ1-1; 8 bases line up with TRBD1. After removal of 5 bases from V and 2 bases from J, the junction contained 4 bases not matched to a gene. The CDR3 has 14 residues. In DNA, the CDR3 is TGTGCCAGCAGTGGGACAGGCCTTAACACTGAAGCTTTCTTT. It translates to CASSGTGLNTEAFF.

CDR3 protein: CSARQNQPQHF. For the CDR3, the DNA is TGCAGTGCGCGACAGAATCAGCCCCAGCATTTT. V and J are TRBV20-1 and TRBJ1-5; D may be TRBD1 (5 bases). Germline CDR1 DFQATT, CDR2 SNEGSKA (reference sequence). The CDR3 spans 11 residues. The ends were cut back, 6 bases at V and 4 bases at J, with 7 bases in the middle.

The V call is TRBV12-3 or TRBV12-4, the J call TRBJ1-5; TRBD1 matches at 11 bases. Germline trimming cut 6 bases from V and 7 bases from J; bases unmatched to any gene: 5. This CDR3 spans 14 amino acids. The CDR3 DNA is TGTGCCAGCAGAAGGACAGGGGGCGGCCAGCCCCAGCATTTT. Translating it yields CASRRTGGGQPQHF.

In this sample, this clonotype turned up a few times. The chain combines TRBV2 with TRBJ1-2; D possibly corresponds to TRBD1 (6 bases). The CDR3 contains 14 residues. The germline V gene encodes CDR1 SNHLY and CDR2 FYNNEI. V lost 2 bases and J lost 4, with 11 bases in between. The CDR3 DNA follows: TGTGCCAGCAGTGAATCTGGGGGCCGCTATGGCTACACCTTC. Its translation is CASSESGGRYGYTF.

In its sample, this clonotype was seen a few times. An end of the junction differs from the germline gene, which may be a read error. V and J are TRBV5-1 and TRBJ2-6, with unresolved D. This CDR3 comprises 15 residues. The V gene's germline CDR1 is SGHRS and CDR2 YFSETQ. The CDR3 loop is CASRLALSGANVLTF. The DNA for the CDR3 is TGCGCCAGCAGATTGGCCCTCTCTGGGGCCAACGTCCTGACTTTC.

The chain has TRBV20-1 and TRBJ2-3; possibly TRBD2 for D (6 bases). Trimming took off 6 bases at V and 0 bases at J, with 13 bases between the two ends. CDR3 length equals 14 residues. Germline V lookup: CDR1 DFQATT, CDR2 SNEGSKA (reference sequence). CDR3 DNA sequence: TGCAGTGCCTTCCTGACTAGGAGCACAGATACGCAGTATTTT. This encodes CSAFLTRSTDTQYF.

The chain combines TRBV12-3 or TRBV12-4 with TRBJ2-1; 12 bases fit TRBD2. The ends lost 4 bases at V and 1 base at J; junction bases unmatched: 5. The length of the CDR3 is 17 residues. The CDR3 region is CASSSSGGAGSYNEQFF. The CDR3, as DNA: TGTGCCAGCAGTTCTAGCGGGGGGGCCGGGTCCTACAATGAGCAGTTCTTC.

V usage is TRBV11-2 and J usage is TRBJ1-2; D is possibly TRBD1 (6 bases). Germline V gene lookup returns CDR1 SGHAT and CDR2 FQNNGV. Trimming stripped 5 bases from V and 4 bases from J, with 11 bases between. The CDR3 loop spans 13 amino acids. The CDR3 region is CASSRDTLYGYTF. The CDR3 coding sequence is TGTGCCAGCAGCCGGGACACCCTCTATGGCTACACCTTC.

The chain is built from TRBV6-6 and TRBJ2-5, with 11 bases aligning to TRBD2. This CDR3 region has 15 residues. CDR1 is MNHNY and CDR2 is SVGAGI in the germline V gene (reference sequence). V shed 0 bases and J 11 bases; nucleotides not matched to a gene: 8. Written as DNA, the CDR3 is TGTGCCAGCAGTTACTCTAGCGGGGGGGCCAAAGAGCAGTACTTC. Protein: CASSYSSGGAKEQYF.